Here is one T cell receptor beta chain with its context. No antigen is known for it. Per-base quality was not reported, and no clone a single base away is much larger than it. The data stem from a study of cytomegalovirus exposure and HLA in healthy donors (dated by TCRdb to the late 2010s). Background on the whole study: In an earlier analysis of some 610 of the donors, 250 to 300 Gb of sequence data and 100 million or so unique TCR beta sequences from 150 million to 200 million T cells were reported. An early release that covered some 640 HLA-typed donors contained approximately 300 gigabases of sequencing data and 85 million to 100 million unique TCR sequences. Of the roughly 410 genotyped donors, more than 75% were placed in the genetic ancestry cluster associated with self-reported Caucasian donors. The aim of the study was to test whether cataloging public T cell receptors could identify signatures of past pathogen exposure. The T cell repertoires of several hundred subjects were profiled by immunosequencing and related to cytomegalovirus serostatus. Besides the first cohort of under 700 subjects, a separate validation cohort made up of 120 or so different subjects was used. The study combined high-throughput TCR immunosequencing, statistical association of individual TCRs with disease status, and machine learning to predict cytomegalovirus infection status. A later analysis re-analyzed previously published TCR beta repertoires from 650 to 800 donors and added high-resolution HLA genotyping to study TCR occurrence patterns. Rather than drawing on any new phenotypic data, the later analysis identified candidate immune exposures from TCR beta sequences and the way those sequences occurred across donors. An earlier analysis of 450 to 750 of the donors used high-throughput TCR beta sequencing to judge whether each TCR beta V gene segment behaved as functional or pseudogenic. Donor age, sex, ethnicity and CMV serostatus were compiled together with the repertoire data. Genome-wide SNP genotypes for about three fifths of the roughly 670 donors were used in a later genetic analysis, which treated that subset as a discovery cohort. All discovery cohort repertoires had been generated using a single sequencing platform. HLA typing included class I and class II loci at four-digit resolution. Typing coverage varied by locus: roughly 620-630 donors for A, B, C, DRB1 and DQB1; roughly 520 for DQA1; approximately 570 for DPA1; fewer than 480 for DPB1. Five DR-DQ haplotypes were handled as single units for association and clustering, since linkage in the cohort was strong. On average, over 200,000 unique TCR beta nucleotide sequences were sequenced per donor among a few hundred genotyped donors of the cohort, with about 17% of those sequences being non-productive. General findings and caveats noted by the study authors: Assigning TCR associations to individual alleles was difficult when HLA alleles, especially DR and DQ, strongly co-occurred. A further reported finding was that TCR beta sequences accurately predicted the HLA-A and HLA-B alleles for most subjects in the first cohort. V-gene and J-gene trimming of TCR beta chains was associated with a missense DCLRE1C variant in a later genetic analysis, and the association was replicated in an independent cohort. Only TCR beta chains were sequenced in this cohort, and the absence of alpha or paired-chain data limited detectable features. In a later analysis, the rate of TCR association differed among HLA loci, with DRB1 alleles having the most associated TCRs and HLA-C alleles having the fewest. In a later analysis, some 18,000 TCR beta sequences were associated with specific HLA alleles at a false discovery rate of 0.05. Because counts were too low, some 17 rarely observed V segments, including chromosome 9 orphons, were left out of the earlier analysis of 500 to 750 of the donors. The only immune exposure information available for the cohort was CMV serostatus. A group of highly shared sequence variants was considered likely to be a technical artifact of the sequencing pipeline. Compared with the roughly 700-donor mean, donors in an Asian-associated ancestry cluster had fewer N-insertions in productive TCRs, according to a later genetic analysis. Some IMGT-functional V segments, including TRBV6-2 and TRBV6-3, could not be distinguished by the 87-base-pair reads and were therefore excluded. The authors suggested that the approach could potentially be extended to other disease states and immunological phenotypes. A later analysis reported that several top co-occurrence clusters appeared linked to parvovirus B19, influenza, CMV and Epstein-Barr virus. HLA typing was unavailable for some donors at each locus, so association tests used only the typed subset. The study listed over 150 TCR beta chains as associated with cytomegalovirus. In an earlier analysis of approximately 590 of the donors, most TCR beta V segments were observed in productive rearrangements about 87% or about 30% of the time, broadly matching IMGT annotations. Linkage disequilibrium might explain the correlated functional status among segregating V segments, but an unknown experimental factor could not be excluded. A later analysis found that most CMV-associated TCR beta chains appeared HLA-restricted, with HLA associations seemingly driven largely by CMV exposure. In a later analysis, HLA-associated TCR beta chains showed more clonal expansion and lower generation probabilities than non-associated chains that were equally common. Most TCR sequences were observed very rarely across donors, whereas some public TCRs were present in many individuals. Sequencing depth was assumed to be roughly uniform across donors in the presence/absence analyses, though that assumption may not hold. The classifier was reported to diagnose cytomegalovirus status with high specificity and sensitivity in both the original and validation cohorts. A few of the identified cytomegalovirus-associated TCR beta chains were confirmed in vitro to be specific for cytomegalovirus antigens.

The cohort was made up of 650 to 700 healthy bone marrow donors. At the time of sampling, all cohort members were nominally healthy, though unrecorded immune exposures were likely present. The donor tested CMV seronegative and was one of the 352 seronegative cohort members. Each donor provided a peripheral blood sample, and peripheral blood mononuclear cells were used for TCR beta sequencing. The Qiagen DNeasy Blood Extraction Kit was used to extract genomic DNA from the blood cell samples. The library was prepared using the immunoSEQ multiplex PCR assay. The multiplex PCR relied on a mix of 60 forward primers for TCR Vbeta segments and 13 reverse primers for TCR Jbeta segments. The CDR3 region of rearranged TCR beta genes was amplified from genomic DNA by a multiplex PCR assay. The Illumina HiSeq System was used to sequence the amplified TCR beta libraries as 87-base-pair reads. The study's processing was this. Across the roughly 640 repertoires, a later analysis counted roughly 84 million unique TCR beta chains, approximately 10 million of which were shared by at least two donors. To remove PCR and sequencing errors, raw reads were error-corrected and collapsed into unique sequences using a nearest-neighbor algorithm that merged closely related sequences. Alignment of CDR3 sequences to IMGT reference sequences was used to assign V, D and J gene segments. For a sequence to be retained, a match of at least six nucleotides was required to both a V gene segment and a J gene segment. Rearrangements were classified as productive when the CDR3 lacked stop codons and remained in frame with V and J, and all other rearrangements were classified as non-productive. CDR3 was defined according to IMGT convention as the region running from the second conserved V-encoded cysteine to the conserved J-encoded phenylalanine. The earlier analysis of about 530 of the donors excluded any sequence lacking an unambiguous match to a single V gene segment. An earlier analysis of 587 of the donors classified V segments as functional when productive rearrangements were above 56.7% and as segregating when the standard deviation between donors was above 5%. A statistical classification framework was built for diagnosing cytomegalovirus status from the catalog of TCR beta chain sequences. In a later analysis, TCR nucleotide sequences were compared against IMGT/GENE-DB human TR gene sequences so that V and J genes could be assigned. The TCRdist pipeline was used in a later analysis to assign CDR3 sequences and most-parsimonious VDJ recombination scenarios. In a later analysis, each TCR beta chain was defined by its CDR3 amino acid sequence together with its V-gene family, and reads lacking a unique V-gene family were excluded. In a later analysis, 500 to 650 highly shared, low-generation-probability nucleotide sequences were removed to address suspected cross-contamination and a sequencing artifact. For each public chain, a later analysis derived a clonal expansion index from normalized ranks of inferred template counts within each repertoire. A later analysis computed generation probabilities with a VDJ recombination model fitted to out-of-frame rearrangements, and checked the results against IGoR. In a later analysis, hypergeometric tests were used to score TCR-TCR, TCR-HLA and TCR-CMV co-occurrence, with a repertoire-size bias correction applied to TCR pairs. A later analysis estimated false discovery rates by permuting HLA or CMV assignments 20 times. In a later analysis, co-occurring TCRs were grouped with DBSCAN, and TCRdist sequence similarity was added when clustering was performed within HLA-allele-positive subsets. Repertoires with fewer than 30,000 or more than 120,000 public chains, plus five repertoires with anomalous nucleotide sharing, were excluded from co-occurrence clustering. TCRdb re-hosts the immuneACCESS table, in-frame sequences only. Its copies lack some clones; in the studies checked, an unresolved V gene accounts for under half of them, and the cause for the rest is not known. V, J and clone size were drawn from that table, and D and trimming were deduced from the DNA. The sample contains some 110,000 clones, approximately 69% of them found a single time. Of the sample, 2.5% to 3.5% falls within the top ten clones.

The CDR3, cysteine through phenylalanine, is 14 amino acids long. Of the read, only the CDR3 DNA is kept; its 42 bases are in frame from base 1. At the junction V is shortened by 4 bases and J by 2 bases; bases outside the gene matches: 5. The germline V gene sets CDR1 to SGHDT and CDR2 to YYEEEE. The sequence joins TRBV5-6 to TRBJ2-7; TRBD1 lines up with 8 middle nucleotides. The sequence came from a man between 25 and 39 years old in good health and CMV-seronegative. Sequenced material: PBMCs. For the CDR3, the sequence is CASSPDRGTYEQYF. The bases are TGTGCCAGCAGCCCTGACAGGGGAACCTACGAGCAGTACTTC.